This T cell receptor beta chain was sequenced for a study of cytotoxic CD8 clonotypes in ibrutinib-treated CLL. Concerning this clone: The antigen is unknown.

Per germline, CDR1 SGHDT and CDR2 YYEEEE. The CDR3 consists of 15 residues. Trimming removed 4 bases from V and 0 bases from J, with 11 bases in between. Study outcomes and limitations: Clonality, elevated at ibrutinib response, dropped back toward baseline at progression.

Profiled with immunoSEQ multiplex PCR; TCRdb holds only in-frame clones, not every one. Here the sample spans some 58,000 clones, roughly 70% being singletons. The chain employs TRBV5-6 and TRBJ1-5; D call uncertain. Sequenced here: PBMCs, sampled after 12 months of ibrutinib treatment. This clonotype originated in a human donor with chronic lymphocytic leukemia. The CDR3 DNA sequence: TGTGCCAGCAGCCCGGGGTTATATAGCAATCAGCCCCAGCATTTT. This encodes CASSPGLYSNQPQHF.